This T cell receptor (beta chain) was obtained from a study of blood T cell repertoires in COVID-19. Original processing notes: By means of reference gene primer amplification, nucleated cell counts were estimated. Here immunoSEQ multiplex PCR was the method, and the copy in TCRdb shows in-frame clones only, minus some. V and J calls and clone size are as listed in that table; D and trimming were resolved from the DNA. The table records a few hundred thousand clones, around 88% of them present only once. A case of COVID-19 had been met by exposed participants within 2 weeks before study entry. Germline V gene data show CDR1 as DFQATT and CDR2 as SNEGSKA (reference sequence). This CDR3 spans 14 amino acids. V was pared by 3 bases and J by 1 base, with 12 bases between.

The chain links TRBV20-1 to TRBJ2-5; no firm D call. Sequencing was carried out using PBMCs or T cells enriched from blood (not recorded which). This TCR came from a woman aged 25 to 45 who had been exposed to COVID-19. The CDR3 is CSASPPPGQETQYF. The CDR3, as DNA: TGCAGTGCTAGTCCGCCCCCGGGCCAAGAGACCCAGTACTTC.